This T cell receptor beta chain was identified during a study of T cell changes during pregnancy in multiple sclerosis. Some clones are missing from TCRdb's copy, which holds only in-frame ones; the method was immunoSEQ multiplex PCR. Of 15,000 to 20,000 clones in the sample, approximately 88% were seen once. From germline, CDR1 is MNHEY and CDR2 SMNVEV (reference sequence). Unmatched junction bases numbered 9, after V lost 9 bases and J lost 4 bases. This CDR3 is 13 amino acids long. The V call is TRBV27, the J call TRBJ2-7; 7 positions match TRBD1. This receptor was identified in a female donor in good health, enrolled as a control in a pregnancy study. The sequencing here drew on CD8+ T cells from peripheral blood mononuclear cells, taken after pregnancy. The chain's CDR3 is CASYRGIGYEQYF. CDR3 in DNA: TGTGCCAGTTACAGGGGTATAGGGTACGAGCAGTACTTC.